Presented here are 25 T cell receptor beta chains from one specimen sequenced in a study of blood T cell repertoires in COVID-19. Assay: immunoSEQ multiplex PCR; the TCRdb copy retains only in-frame clones and omits some. The sample holds approximately 200,000 clones, 85% to 90% seen once. Sequencing was performed on PBMCs or T cells enriched from blood (not recorded which). These receptors were taken from a man between 25 and 39 years old who had recovered from COVID-19.

In this sample, this clone turned up once. The rearrangement links TRBV5-5 to TRBJ1-4; possible D gene TRBD1, 6 bases. V lost 3 bases and J 8 bases, leaving 14 bases between the germline ends. CDR3 size: 14 residues. Germline assignment: CDR1 SGHKS and CDR2 YYEKEE (reference sequence). The CDR3 DNA sequence: TGTGCCAGCAGCTCCGACAGGATATACGAAAAACTGTTTTTT. The encoded protein is CASSSDRIYEKLFF.

V and J are TRBV28 and TRBJ2-7; D gene ambiguous. V was trimmed by 7 bases and J by 1 base, leaving 17 bases between them. The CDR3 length is 15 residues. Germline lookup yields CDR1 MDHEN and CDR2 SYDVKM. The CDR3 nucleotides read TGTGCCAGCAATGACGCCCAGGAAGCTTCCTACGAGCAGTACTTC. As protein: CASNDAQEASYEQYF. The full variable domain, with the rest looked up from reference TRBV28 and TRBJ2-7, is DVKVTQSSRYLVKRTGEKVFLECVQDMDHENMFWYRQDPGLGLRLIYFSYDVKMKEKGDIPEGYSVSREKKERFSLILESASTNQTSMYLCASNDAQEASYEQYFGPGTRLTVT.

As to this clone: Its ends do not fully match the called genes, so a read error is possible. The V gene is TRBV6-5, the J gene TRBJ1-2, with 8 bases lining up with TRBD1. Germline V gene sequence: CDR1 MNHEY, CDR2 SVGAGI. CDR3 length equals 11 residues. The CDR3 nucleotides are TGTGCCAGCAGTTACGGGGACAGGCGTTCCTTC. Amino acids: CASSYGDRRSF.

This clone was seen ten or more times. The chain links TRBV14 to TRBJ2-7; TRBD1 agrees at 8 bases. Trimming at V came to 5 bases and at J to 5 bases, leaving 8 bases not matched to a gene. The CDR3 is made up of 14 amino acids. Germline V gives CDR1 SGHDN, CDR2 FVKESK. The CDR3 coding sequence is TGTGCCAGCAGCGTGGGGACAGGCTTCCACGAGCAGTACTTC. Protein: CASSVGTGFHEQYF.

V and J are TRBV27 and TRBJ2-7, with 10 bases aligning to TRBD1. The V gene's germline CDR1 is MNHEY and CDR2 SMNVEV (reference sequence). CDR3 length equals 13 residues. V shed 10 bases, J shed 6 bases, and the junction held 9 bases outside the gene matches. The CDR3 loop is CAIAPGQGFEQYF. CDR3 nucleotides: TGTGCCATTGCTCCGGGACAGGGGTTCGAGCAGTACTTC.

The chain employs TRBV6-5 and TRBJ2-7; the match to TRBD1 covers 9 bases. There are 15 residues in the CDR3. Germline CDR1 and CDR2: MNHEY and SVGAGI. J gave up 5 bases and V 7 bases, and 12 bases lay outside the gene matches. The CDR3 loop is CASTPRGTGSNEQYF. CDR3 bases: TGTGCCAGCACCCCGCGGGGGACAGGGTCCAACGAGCAGTACTTC.

The rearrangement joins TRBV5-4 to TRBJ2-1; TRBD1 is a possible D gene (5 bases). This CDR3 spans 14 amino acids. The V end was cut by 4 bases, the J end by 7 bases, with 15 bases between. Germline values: CDR1 SGHNT, CDR2 YYREEE (reference sequence). CDR3 region: CASSGPQDFNEQFF. CDR3 sequence (DNA): TGTGCCAGCAGCGGACCACAGGATTTTAATGAGCAGTTCTTC.

V gene TRBV14 combines with J gene TRBJ2-2, with 8 bases identical to TRBD1. Germline CDR1 and CDR2: SGHDN and FVKESK. This CDR3 has 13 residues. The trim removed 4 bases at V and 7 bases at J, leaving 2 bases unmatched. CDR3 in amino acids: CASSRTGSGELFF. The CDR3 region has the DNA TGTGCCAGCAGCCGGACAGGGAGCGGGGAGCTGTTTTTT.

The rearrangement uses TRBV6-2 or TRBV6-3 and TRBJ1-5; 8 bases line up with TRBD1. Unmatched junction bases numbered 4, after V lost 3 bases and J lost 0 bases. Per germline, CDR1 MNHEY and CDR2 SVGEGT. The CDR3 extends over 16 amino acids. CDR3 in DNA: TGTGCCAGCAGTTATAGGACAGGGTATAGCAATCAGCCCCAGCATTTT. This gives the protein CASSYRTGYSNQPQHF.

The chain carries TRBV29-1 and TRBJ2-3, with 10 bases identical to TRBD1. V shed 1 base, J shed 3 bases, and the junction held 1 base outside the gene matches. Germline-derived CDR1 and CDR2 are SQVTM and ANQGSEA. The CDR3 is 14 residues long. In DNA, the CDR3 is TGCAGCGTTGAAGGGGACAGGGGAACAGATACGCAGTATTTT. This encodes CSVEGDRGTDTQYF.

V and J are TRBV4-3 and TRBJ2-2, with 7 nucleotides matching TRBD2. V dropped 0 bases and J dropped 5; count of bases not matched to a gene: 12. The CDR3 totals 18 residues. The germline gives CDR1 LGHNA, CDR2 YSLEER. The CDR3 spells CASSQEHPGEGYTGELFF. In DNA form, the CDR3 reads TGCGCCAGCAGCCAAGAGCACCCGGGGGAGGGTTATACCGGGGAGCTGTTTTTT.

A remark on this clone: Other DNA sequences in this sample translate to the same CDR3. The CDR3 DNA reads as TGCGCCAGCAGCCTGGGACAGACGAACACTGAAGCTTTCTTT. Translating it yields CASSLGQTNTEAFF. The J gene is TRBJ1-1, the V gene TRBV5-1; 7 bases map to TRBD1. Germline loops: CDR1 SGHRS, CDR2 YFSETQ. V was pared by 4 bases and J by 1 base, with 4 bases of the junction left unmatched. There are 14 residues in the CDR3.

V and J are TRBV7-2 and TRBJ2-7; possible D gene TRBD2, 6 bases. The CDR3 covers 16 residues. V was shortened by 5 bases and J by 3 bases, with 20 bases between the two germline ends. The germline V gene encodes CDR1 SGHTA and CDR2 FQGNSA. The CDR3 protein is CASSSMTGLLSYEQYF. In nucleotides, the CDR3 is TGTGCCAGCAGCAGCATGACCGGACTACTAAGCTACGAGCAGTACTTC.

The chain links TRBV27 to TRBJ2-7, with a tentative D call TRBD2 (5 bases). The length of the CDR3 is 15 residues. V lost 2 bases to trimming and J lost 1 base, with 12 bases between them. Germline V gives CDR1 MNHEY, CDR2 SMNVEV (reference sequence). The CDR3 DNA sequence: TGTGCCAGCAGTTTACCGGGGAAGGGTTCCTACGAGCAGTACTTC. Translated, it gives CASSLPGKGSYEQYF.

The CDR3 loop reads CASSLEGGSGNTIYF. The CDR3 coding sequence is TGTGCCAGCAGCTTAGAAGGGGGCTCTGGAAACACCATATATTTT. J is TRBJ1-3 and V is TRBV7-2, with D possibly TRBD1 on 6 matching bases. This CDR3 has 15 amino acids. Germline-derived CDR1 and CDR2 are SGHTA and FQGNSA. V shed 1 base and J shed 0 bases, with 7 bases lying between them.

The chain carries TRBV30 and TRBJ2-3; TRBD1 aligns across 12 bases. This CDR3 has 15 amino acids. Germline CDR1 GTSNPN, CDR2 SVGIG (reference sequence). The V and J ends lost 4 bases and 5 bases, in that order; junction bases with no gene match: 7. In DNA, the CDR3 is TGTGCCTGGAATACCGGGACAGGGGGCGTAGATACGCAGTATTTT. Translating gives CAWNTGTGGVDTQYF.

This rearrangement joins TRBV5-4 to TRBJ1-1; D might be TRBD1 (6 bases). The CDR3 spans 14 residues. Deletions cut 1 base from V and 5 bases from J, with 12 bases between. Germline values: CDR1 SGHNT, CDR2 YYREEE (reference sequence). CDR3 region: CASSLMGARTEAFF. Written as DNA, the CDR3 is TGTGCCAGCAGCTTGATGGGGGCTAGAACTGAAGCTTTCTTT.

The chain has TRBV20-1 and TRBJ2-7; the match to TRBD2 covers 8 bases. The V and J ends lost 6 bases and 5 bases, in that order; junction bases with no gene match: 3. Per germline, CDR1 DFQATT and CDR2 SNEGSKA (reference sequence). CDR3 length: 11 amino acids. DNA of the CDR3: TGCAGTGCCAAACTAGCGGACGAGCAGTACTTC. This gives the protein CSAKLADEQYF.

The chain couples TRBV27 to TRBJ1-1; D might be TRBD1 (5 bases). Germline-derived CDR1 and CDR2 are MNHEY and SMNVEV (reference sequence). The CDR3 consists of 13 residues. V was shortened by 6 bases and J by 1 base, with 9 bases between the two germline ends. The CDR3 region has the DNA TGTGCCAGCAGCTCGACAGAGAACACTGAAGCTTTCTTT. Translated, it gives CASSSTENTEAFF.

V is TRBV3-1 (or the pseudogene TRBV3-2) and J is TRBJ2-1, with D perhaps TRBD1 (5 bases). The ends were cut back, 4 bases at V and 3 bases at J, with 22 bases in the middle. Germline V CDR1 and CDR2: LGHDT, YNNKEL (reference sequence). The CDR3 covers 18 residues. The CDR3 bases are TGTGCCAGCAGCCGCAAGGTTCGGACACTTCCCCTCTACAATGAGCAGTTCTTC. This encodes CASSRKVRTLPLYNEQFF.

The chain uses TRBV4-1 and TRBJ1-2; D is possibly TRBD1 (6 bases). The CDR3 consists of 15 residues. With 1 base removed from V and 2 bases from J, the gap between germline ends came to 11 bases. CDR1 MGHRA and CDR2 YSYEKL come from the germline V gene. CDR3 DNA: TGCGCCAGCAGCCAAGTCCCAGGGGACAACTATGGCTACACCTTC. Translated: CASSQVPGDNYGYTF.

For the CDR3, the DNA is TGTGCCAGCATTGAAACCGGGACTAGGTATGGCTACACCTTC. It translates to CASIETGTRYGYTF. The chain joins TRBV6-6 to TRBJ1-2, with D possibly being TRBD1 (5 bases). The CDR3 runs 14 residues. The V gene lost 7 bases and the J gene lost 5 bases, with 17 bases spanning the gap. Germline V CDR1 and CDR2: MNHNY, SVGAGI (reference sequence).

The chain recombines TRBV5-4 with TRBJ1-1; 7 bases line up with TRBD1. J was trimmed by 3 bases and V by 2 bases; bases with no gene match: 10. Germline CDR1 reads SGHNT; CDR2 reads YYREEE (reference sequence). The CDR3 covers 16 residues. In DNA form, the CDR3 reads TGTGCCAGCAGCTTCCCCAGAATAGGACAGGACACTGAAGCTTTCTTT. Translated, it gives CASSFPRIGQDTEAFF.

This clone was observed a handful of times. The rearrangement joins TRBV19 to TRBJ2-7, with 11 bases identical to TRBD1. Germline CDR1 reads LNHDA; CDR2 reads SQIVND (reference sequence). Losses at the gene ends were 11 bases for V and 5 bases for J; bases not matched to a gene: 8. The CDR3 runs to 13 residues. The CDR3 loop reads CAGAGQGANEQYF. The CDR3 nucleotides read TGTGCCGGCGCCGGACAGGGGGCAAACGAGCAGTACTTC.

V gene TRBV4-1 combines with J gene TRBJ1-4; 10 positions agree with TRBD1. Trimming took 4 bases from V and 8 from J; bases not matched to a gene: 4. There are 14 residues in the CDR3. Per germline, CDR1 MGHRA and CDR2 YSYEKL. CDR3: CASSPDRGHEKLFF. CDR3 nucleotide sequence: TGCGCCAGCAGCCCCGACAGGGGGCACGAAAAACTGTTTTTT.